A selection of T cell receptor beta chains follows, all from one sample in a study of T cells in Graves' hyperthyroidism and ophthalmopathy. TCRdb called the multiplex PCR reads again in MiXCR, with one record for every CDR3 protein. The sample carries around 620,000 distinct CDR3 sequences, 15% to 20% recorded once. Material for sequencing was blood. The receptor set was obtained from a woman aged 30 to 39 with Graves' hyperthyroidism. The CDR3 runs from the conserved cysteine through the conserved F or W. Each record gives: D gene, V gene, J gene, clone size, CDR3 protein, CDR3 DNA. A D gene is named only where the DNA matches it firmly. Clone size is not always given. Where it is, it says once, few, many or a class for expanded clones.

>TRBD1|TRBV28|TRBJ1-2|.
CASIDRPRQGGYTF
TGTGCCAGCATCGACAGGCCCCGACAGGGAGGCTACACCTTC
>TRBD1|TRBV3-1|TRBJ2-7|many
CASGTGGFNEQYF
TGTGCCAGCGGGACAGGGGGTTTCAACGAGCAGTACTTC
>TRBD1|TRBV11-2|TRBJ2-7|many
CASSTRTGSLGYEQYF
TGTGCCAGCAGCACACGGACAGGGAGCCTGGGGTACGAGCAGTACTTC
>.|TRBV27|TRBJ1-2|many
CASSLSRSTGQNYGYTF
TGTGCCAGCAGTTTAAGTCGGAGTACGGGACAAAACTATGGCTACACCTTC
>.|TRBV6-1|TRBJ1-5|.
CASSERGVQPQHF
TGTGCCAGCAGTGAGAGAGGGGTTCAGCCCCAGCATTTT
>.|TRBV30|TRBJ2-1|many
CAFDWGTGGEQFF
TGTGCCTTCGACTGGGGGACTGGGGGTGAGCAGTTCTTC
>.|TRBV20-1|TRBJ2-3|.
CSASPTPRAQYF
TGCAGTGCTAGCCCGACTCCACGTGCGCAGTATTTT
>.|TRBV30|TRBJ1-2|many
CAWSGSIGQTYTF
TGTGCCTGGAGTGGAAGTATCGGACAAACCTACACCTTC
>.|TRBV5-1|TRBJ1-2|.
CASSLERHGYTF
TGCGCCAGCAGCTTGGAAAGGCATGGCTACACCTTC
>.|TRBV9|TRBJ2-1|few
CASSVDFLGNEQFF
TGTGCCAGCAGCGTAGACTTTTTGGGGAATGAGCAGTTCTTC
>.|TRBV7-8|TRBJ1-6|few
CASSLEAGTDSPLHF
TGTGCCAGCAGCTTAGAAGCGGGGACCGATTCACCCCTCCACTTT
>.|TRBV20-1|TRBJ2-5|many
CSAKAAQETQYF
TGCAGTGCTAAAGCGGCCCAAGAGACCCAGTACTTC
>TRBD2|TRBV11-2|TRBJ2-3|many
CASSPWTSGNSDTQYF
TGTGCCAGCAGCCCTTGGACTAGCGGGAATTCAGATACGCAGTATTTT
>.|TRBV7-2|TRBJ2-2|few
CASSLSLAEGFLFF
TGTGCCAGCAGCTTATCCTTAGCAGAGGGATTCCTGTTTTTT
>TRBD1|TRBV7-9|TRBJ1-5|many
CASSRDSGGVGNQPQHF
TGTGCCAGCAGCAGGGACAGCGGGGGGGTTGGCAATCAGCCCCAGCATTTT
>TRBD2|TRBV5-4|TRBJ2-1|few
CASSYSLAGGHNEQFF
TGTGCCAGCAGCTACTCGTTAGCGGGAGGGCACAATGAGCAGTTCTTC
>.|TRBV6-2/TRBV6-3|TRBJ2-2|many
CASSYSSGLNGELFF
TGTGCCAGCAGTTACTCGTCCGGGCTGAACGGGGAGCTGTTTTTT
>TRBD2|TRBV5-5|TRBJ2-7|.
CASSSLAGPPHEQYF
TGTGCCAGCAGCTCTCTAGCGGGGCCCCCCCACGAGCAGTACTTC
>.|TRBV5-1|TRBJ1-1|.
CASSTRTVNTEAFF
TGCGCCAGCAGCACCCGGACAGTGAACACTGAAGCTTTCTTT
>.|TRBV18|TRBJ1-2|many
CASSPQGGSGYTF
TGTGCCAGCTCACCGCAGGGAGGTAGTGGCTACACCTTC
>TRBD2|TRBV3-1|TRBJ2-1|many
CASSPGLAGGRDEQFF
TGTGCCAGCAGCCCCGGACTAGCGGGAGGCAGAGATGAGCAGTTCTTC
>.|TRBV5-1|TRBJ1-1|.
CASSLTPTGQAFF
TGCGCCAGCAGCCTGACCCCGACAGGACAAGCTTTCTTT
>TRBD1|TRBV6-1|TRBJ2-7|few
CASTRAGTGVYEQYF
TGTGCCAGCACTAGAGCCGGGACAGGGGTCTACGAGCAGTACTTC
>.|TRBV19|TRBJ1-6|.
CASSDRTDSPLHF
TGTGCCAGTTCCGACAGGACTGATTCACCCCTCCACTTT
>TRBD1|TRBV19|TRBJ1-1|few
CASSISQGGTEAFF
TGTGCCAGTAGTATCTCCCAGGGGGGGACTGAAGCTTTCTTT
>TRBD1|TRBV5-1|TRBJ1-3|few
CASSPDRTGSRNTIYF
TGCGCCAGCAGCCCGGATCGGACAGGGTCAAGAAACACCATATATTTT
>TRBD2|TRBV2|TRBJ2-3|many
CASSWTSGSPDTQYF
TGTGCCAGCAGTTGGACTAGCGGGAGCCCAGATACGCAGTATTTT
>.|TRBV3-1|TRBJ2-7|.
CASSQGGPAGGEQYF
TGTGCCAGCAGCCAAGGGGGACCCGCTGGTGGGGAGCAGTACTTC
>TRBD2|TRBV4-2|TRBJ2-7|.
CASSQEVTAGAYEQYF
TGTGCCAGCAGCCAAGAAGTAACAGCGGGGGCCTACGAGCAGTACTTC
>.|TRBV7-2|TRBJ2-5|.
CASSLIHGGPQETQYF
TGTGCCAGCAGCTTAATTCACGGCGGGCCACAAGAGACCCAGTACTTC
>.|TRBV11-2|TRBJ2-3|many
CASSLNPLAETITDTQYF
TGTGCCAGCAGCTTAAATCCTTTGGCGGAGACTATCACAGATACGCAGTATTTT
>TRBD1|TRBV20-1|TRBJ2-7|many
CSARERTGVLYEQYF
TGCAGTGCTAGAGAACGGACAGGGGTCCTTTACGAGCAGTACTTC
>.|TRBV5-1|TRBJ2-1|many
CASALGTFSYNEQFF
TGCGCCAGCGCCCTCGGGACATTCTCCTACAATGAGCAGTTCTTC
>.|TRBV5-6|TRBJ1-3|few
CASSLGAGNGNTIYF
TGTGCCAGCAGCTTGGGGGCAGGGAACGGAAACACCATATATTTT
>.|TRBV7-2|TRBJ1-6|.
CASSSLAAADNSPLHF
TGTGCCAGCAGCTCCTTGGCGGCAGCCGATAATTCACCCCTCCACTTT
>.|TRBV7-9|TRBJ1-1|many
CASSLGRFSNTEAFF
TGTGCCAGCAGCCTAGGACGGTTTTCGAACACTGAAGCTTTCTTT
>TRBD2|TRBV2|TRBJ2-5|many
CASSDWTSAQETQYF
TGTGCCAGCAGTGATTGGACTAGCGCACAAGAGACCCAGTACTTC
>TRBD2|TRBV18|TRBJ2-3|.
CASSPLAGKSTDTQYF
TGTGCCAGCTCACCGCTAGCGGGGAAGAGCACAGATACGCAGTATTTT
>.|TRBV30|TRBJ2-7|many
CAWTGTYEQYF
TGTGCCTGGACGGGCACCTACGAGCAGTACTTC
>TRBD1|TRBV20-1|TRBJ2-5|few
CSAYREGQGASETQYF
TGCAGTGCTTACCGGGAGGGACAGGGGGCTTCGGAGACCCAGTACTTC
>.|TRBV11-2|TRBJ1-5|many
CASSLGIGEPQHF
TGTGCCAGCAGCTTAGGAATTGGGGAGCCCCAGCATTTT
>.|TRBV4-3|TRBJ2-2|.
CASSLGTARELFF
TGCGCCAGCAGCCTCGGGACTGCCCGAGAGCTGTTTTTT
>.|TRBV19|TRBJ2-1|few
CASRDFVEGGSYNEQFF
TGTGCCAGTAGGGATTTCGTGGAAGGGGGCTCCTACAATGAGCAGTTCTTC
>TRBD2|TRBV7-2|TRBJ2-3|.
CVCGRGLAYDTQYF
TGTGTTTGCGGTCGGGGACTAGCGTACGATACGCAGTATTTT
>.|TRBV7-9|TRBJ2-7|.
CASSFPLTSEQYF
TGTGCCAGCAGCTTCCCTTTGACATCCGAGCAGTACTTC
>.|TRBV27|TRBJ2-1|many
CASSPILPNEQFF
TGTGCCAGCAGTCCCATACTCCCCAATGAGCAGTTCTTC
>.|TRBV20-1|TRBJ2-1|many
CSALRKRAYNEQFF
TGCAGTGCTCTCCGGAAGAGGGCCTACAATGAGCAGTTCTTC
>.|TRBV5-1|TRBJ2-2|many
CASSLESGRGELFF
TGCGCCAGCAGCTTGGAGTCAGGTCGAGGGGAGCTGTTTTTT
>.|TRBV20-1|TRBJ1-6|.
CSAWPRQYNSPLHF
TGCAGTGCTTGGCCGAGACAGTATAATTCACCCCTCCACTTT
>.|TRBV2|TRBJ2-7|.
CASSSPAGGAIGKQYF
TGTGCCAGCAGTAGCCCCGCAGGGGGGGCGATTGGGAAGCAGTACTTC
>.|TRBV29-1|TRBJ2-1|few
CSVEDLAFNEQFF
TGCAGCGTTGAGGACCTAGCGTTCAATGAGCAGTTCTTC
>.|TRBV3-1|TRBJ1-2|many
CASSPLGGSGYTF
TGTGCCAGCAGCCCCCTGGGGGGCAGTGGCTACACCTTC
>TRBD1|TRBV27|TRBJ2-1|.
CASSFFDRDRGRNEQFF
TGTGCCAGCAGTTTCTTTGACCGGGACAGGGGGCGTAATGAGCAGTTCTTC
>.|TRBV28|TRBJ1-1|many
CASSSPRAGMTEAFF
TGTGCCAGCAGCTCCCCTCGGGCAGGGATGACTGAAGCTTTCTTT